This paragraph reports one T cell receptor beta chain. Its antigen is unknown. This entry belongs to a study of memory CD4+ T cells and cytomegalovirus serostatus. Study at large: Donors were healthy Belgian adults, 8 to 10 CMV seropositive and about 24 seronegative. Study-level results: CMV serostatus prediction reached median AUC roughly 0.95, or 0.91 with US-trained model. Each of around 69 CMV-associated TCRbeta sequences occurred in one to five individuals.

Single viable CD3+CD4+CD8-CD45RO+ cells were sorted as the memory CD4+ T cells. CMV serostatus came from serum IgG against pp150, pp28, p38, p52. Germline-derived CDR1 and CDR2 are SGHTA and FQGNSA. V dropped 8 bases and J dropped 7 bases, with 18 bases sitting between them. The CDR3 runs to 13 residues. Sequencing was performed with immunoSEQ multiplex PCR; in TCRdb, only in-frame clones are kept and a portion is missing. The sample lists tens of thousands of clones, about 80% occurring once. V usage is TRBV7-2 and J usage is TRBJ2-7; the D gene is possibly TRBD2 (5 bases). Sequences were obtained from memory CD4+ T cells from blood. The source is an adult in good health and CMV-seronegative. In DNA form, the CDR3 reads TGTGCCAGCTCCCTGGCTATTTCGGGAGAGCAGTACTTC. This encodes CASSLAISGEQYF.